The rows below give T cell receptor beta chains drawn from one sample of a study of post-analysis software for immune sequencing data. TCRdb passed the PCR reads through MiXCR, listing each CDR3 protein once. The sample records about 460,000 distinct CDR3 sequences, around 40% being singletons. The sample taken for sequencing was blood. These receptors came from a girl aged 10 to 17 with multiple sclerosis. Each CDR3 is given with its conserved first and last residue.

j_call v_call cdr3_aa
TRBJ2-7 TRBV5-1 CASSLSSMEQYF
TRBJ2-1 TRBV6-6 CASSFGRYNEQFF
TRBJ2-7 TRBV29-1 CSVEVGAGTYEQYF
TRBJ1-5 TRBV20-1 CSARTDYYQPQHF
TRBJ1-5 TRBV4-1 CASSPPLTDQPQHF
TRBJ2-3 TRBV25-1 CASSELGGRAGDTQYF
TRBJ1-5 TRBV29-1 CSVLFPNTQPQHF
TRBJ1-2 TRBV14 CASSQVVMGGYTF
TRBJ2-5 TRBV28 CASSFADGGETQYF
TRBJ2-3 TRBV4-3 CASSQDGTSLRDTQYF
TRBJ2-3 TRBV27 CASSLSITLARSTDTQYF
TRBJ2-4 TRBV29-1 CSVVGGLAKNIQYF
TRBJ2-1 TRBV28 CASSPGLAEYNEQFF
TRBJ1-2 TRBV2 CASSKLGTEYGYTF
TRBJ2-5 TRBV10-3 CAISESKRTGQETQYF
TRBJ2-1 TRBV7-2 CASSLASGGQNEQFF
TRBJ1-5 TRBV6-1 CASSGRTGLSNQPQHF
TRBJ2-5 TRBV15 CATSRGQETQYF
TRBJ2-7 TRBV6-5 CASSSPGRYEQYF
TRBJ2-1 TRBV20-1 CSARSALDRAYEQYF
TRBJ2-5 TRBV7-6 CATTRGETQYF
NA TRBV6-5 CASSSYLGVYEQYF
TRBJ2-7 TRBV10-3 CATLGSEGSYEQYF
TRBJ2-5 TRBV5-5 CASSYRDRMYQETQYF
TRBJ2-1 TRBV7-9 CASSLSPAGYNEQFF
TRBJ1-6 TRBV28 CASLGQGNSPLHF
TRBJ2-5 TRBV5-1 CASSLRASYLETQYF
TRBJ2-1 TRBV6-6 CASSYNLANEQFF
TRBJ2-5 TRBV10-3 CAISETLDRGGETQYF
TRBJ2-7 TRBV5-1 CASIDRESSYEQYF
TRBJ2-1 TRBV5-1 CASSPEGLAFLYNEQFF
TRBJ2-1 TRBV2 CASSEGAYNEQFF
TRBJ2-1 TRBV4-1 CASSQGGAASSEQFF
TRBJ2-1 TRBV20-1 CSARDRLAGVYEQFF
TRBJ1-2 TRBV7-9 CASSVGQVAGYTF
TRBJ2-3 TRBV5-1 CASSSATGTPVVTDTQYF
TRBJ1-2 TRBV6-2/TRBV6-3 CASSYRQGDGYTF
TRBJ2-7 TRBV20-1 CSASFTPTYKQYF
TRBJ2-4 TRBV3-1 CASSQDWGIKNIQYF
TRBJ1-2 TRBV20-1 CSANGLRGYGYTF
TRBJ1-2 TRBV4-1 CASSHPLRVGTRYGYTF
TRBJ2-7 TRBV10-3 CAISEARGGQYF
TRBJ1-2 TRBV7-2 CASSLARGGYTF
TRBJ2-3 TRBV29-1 CSVALVVTDTQYF
TRBJ2-1 TRBV20-1 CSARERFNEQFF
TRBJ1-1 TRBV7-9 CASALDLNTEAFF